This T cell receptor (beta chain) was profiled in a study of cytomegalovirus exposure and HLA in healthy donors. Study as a whole: A prior analysis found about 110 million unique TCR beta sequences from approximately 190 million T cells. Study-level findings and limits: Most CMV-associated TCR beta chains appeared HLA-restricted in a later analysis. It was likely that a cluster of highly shared sequence variants was a sequencing artifact.

With respect to this clone: The antigen is undetermined.

With 60 Vbeta and 13 Jbeta primers, the PCR was carried out. Sequenced by immunoSEQ multiplex PCR; TCRdb stores in-frame clones only, minus some. Of about 140,000 clones listed, approximately 84% are singletons. Between the trimmed V and J ends, which lost 3 bases and 1 base, there was a span of 12 bases. This CDR3 spans 16 amino acids. The germline V gene has CDR1 LGHNA and CDR2 YSLEER. This sequence joins TRBV4-3 and TRBJ2-2; the D gene is possibly TRBD1 (5 bases). The source material was PBMCs. This receptor was taken from a middle-aged woman in good health and CMV-seronegative. The CDR3 DNA is TGCGCCAGCAGCCAGGCCCAGGGTGGGAACACCGGGGAGCTGTTTTTT. Residues: CASSQAQGGNTGELFF.